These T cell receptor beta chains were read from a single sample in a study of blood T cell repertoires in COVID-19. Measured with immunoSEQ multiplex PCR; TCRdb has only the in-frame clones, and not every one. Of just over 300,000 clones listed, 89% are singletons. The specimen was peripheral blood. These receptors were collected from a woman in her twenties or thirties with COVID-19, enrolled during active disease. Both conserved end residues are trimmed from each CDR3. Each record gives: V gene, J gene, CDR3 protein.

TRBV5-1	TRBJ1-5	ARTRQGSGQPQH
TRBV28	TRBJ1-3	ASTLSRGNTIY
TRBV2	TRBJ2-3	ASTERGSGGRGTDTQY
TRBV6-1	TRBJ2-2	ASSDFGGPNTGELF
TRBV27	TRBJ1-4	ASSVIRTGDTTNEKLF
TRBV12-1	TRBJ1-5	ASSQTDRERQPQH
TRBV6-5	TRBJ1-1	ASSYSPGDKRAF
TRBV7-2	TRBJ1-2	ASSLDVRGNYGYT
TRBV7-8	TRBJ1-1	ASSLRLAFASNTEAF
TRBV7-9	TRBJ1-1	ASSWGGTEAF
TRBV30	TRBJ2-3	AWRGGGARDTQY
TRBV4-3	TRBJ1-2	ASSQGAGGDYGYT
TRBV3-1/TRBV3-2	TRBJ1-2	ASSQLDRDYGYT
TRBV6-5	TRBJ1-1	ASSYSQRTANTEAF
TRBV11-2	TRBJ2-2	ASSLDRSIFTGELF
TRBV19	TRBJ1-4	ASTPRAGYSFEKLF
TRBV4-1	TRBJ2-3	ASSQGLAGGGDTQY
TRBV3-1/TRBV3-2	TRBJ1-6	ASSREAFNSPLH
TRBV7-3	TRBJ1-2	ASSLGALQGGYT
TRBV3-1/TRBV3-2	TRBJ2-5	ASSLGLLYGTQY
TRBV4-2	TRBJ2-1	ASSQSGLAGGDNEQF
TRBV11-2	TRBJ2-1	ASSRGGADYNEQF
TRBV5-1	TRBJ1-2	ASSRPPPGTNYGYT
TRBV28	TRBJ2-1	ASSLLASDTYNEQF
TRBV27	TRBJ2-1	ASSSRGGGTLDEF
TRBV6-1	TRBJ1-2	ASSESRGGMYGYT
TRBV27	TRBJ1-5	ASSPRGNQPQH
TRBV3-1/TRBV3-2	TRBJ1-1	ASSQEQGVTEAF
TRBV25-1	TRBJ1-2	ASSEDNSGTKGYT
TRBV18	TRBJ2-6	ASSATGANVLT
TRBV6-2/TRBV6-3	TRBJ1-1	ASSRTGVGAEAF
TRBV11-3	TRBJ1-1	ASSQVRGGNTEAF
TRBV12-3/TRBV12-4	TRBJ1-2	ASSVSGVIGYT
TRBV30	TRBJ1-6	AWRGDSPLH
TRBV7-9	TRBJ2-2	ASSRTGIRTGELF
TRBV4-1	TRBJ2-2	AMIRVGGTGELF
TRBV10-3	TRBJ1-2	AISAQGADYGYT
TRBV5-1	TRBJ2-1	ASSGDYPFEQF
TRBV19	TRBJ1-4	ASSTEDSPTNEKLF
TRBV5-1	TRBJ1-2	ASSLDGKGYGYT
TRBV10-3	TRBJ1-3	AISELGGSGNTIY
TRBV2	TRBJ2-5	ASSPSAGPQETQY
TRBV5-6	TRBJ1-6	ASSWRDRGNSPLH
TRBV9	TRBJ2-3	ASSRLAGATDTQY
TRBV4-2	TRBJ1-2	ASSQDLGGVQGYGYT
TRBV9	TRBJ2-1	ASSPRGLAGDNEQF